The 2 T cell receptor beta chains in this list originate from one sample, sequenced in a study of blood T cell repertoires in COVID-19 (TCRdb year 2020). Library creation used the immunoSEQ multiplex PCR assay. This is the immuneACCESS table as TCRdb keeps it, with only in-frame sequences that have V and J called. A part of the clones is gone; compared with another copy, unresolved V genes explain less than half, and the rest is unexplained. The sample contains 88,000 or so clones, approximately 90% of them found a single time. 1.2% of the sample is taken by the ten largest. Sequencing used PBMCs or T cells enriched from blood (not recorded which). These receptors came from a woman between 50 and 59 years old with acute COVID-19.

This chain connects TRBV9 to TRBJ2-3; the match to TRBD1 covers 7 bases. Trimming at V came to 3 bases and at J to 1 base, leaving 5 bases not matched to a gene. The CDR3 contains 15 residues. Germline lookup yields CDR1 SGDLS and CDR2 YYNGEE. CDR3 region: CASSALGGGTDTQYF. The DNA for the CDR3 is TGTGCCAGCAGCGCACTAGGGGGCGGCACAGATACGCAGTATTTT.

This clone came up a few times. The chain joins TRBV19 to TRBJ2-2; D is perhaps TRBD2 (6 bases). Germline V gives CDR1 LNHDA, CDR2 SQIVND (reference sequence). V was cut by 5 bases and J by 6 bases, with 7 bases left in between. The CDR3 length is 12 residues. CDR3 protein: CASSWRAGELFF. The DNA for the CDR3 is TGTGCCAGTAGTTGGAGGGCCGGGGAGCTGTTTTTT.